These 16 T cell receptor beta chains came from one sample sequenced in a study of cytomegalovirus exposure and HLA in healthy donors. Primers for the PCR totalled 60 Vbeta and 13 Jbeta. Produced via immunoSEQ multiplex PCR; TCRdb's table is partial and in-frame only. This sample carries 150,000 to 200,000 clones, about 80% of them seen once, and the ten largest clones take 0.65%. Sequences were obtained from PBMCs. Every receptor here comes from a boy aged 5-17 years in good health and CMV-seronegative.

The J gene is TRBJ2-7, the V gene TRBV29-1, with 7 bases matching TRBD2. Germline-derived CDR1 and CDR2 are SQVTM and ANQGSEA. CDR3 length: 15 residues. V lost 6 bases, J lost 0 bases, and 11 bases stayed unmatched. This chain's CDR3 is CSVRRLTSSSYEQYF. The CDR3 bases are TGCAGCGTCCGGCGGCTGACTAGCAGCTCCTACGAGCAGTACTTC.

This rearrangement joins TRBV27 to TRBJ2-1, with 7 bases lining up with TRBD2. This CDR3 region has 15 residues. Trimming removed 5 bases from V and 4 bases from J; junction bases left unmatched: 8. Germline CDR1 and CDR2: MNHEY and SMNVEV (reference sequence). CDR3: CASSRGKRDYNEQFF. The DNA for the CDR3 is TGTGCCAGCAGTCGTGGGAAGCGGGATTACAATGAGCAGTTCTTC.

The rearrangement uses TRBV5-4 and TRBJ2-2, with D possibly being TRBD2 (5 bases). CDR1 SGHNT and CDR2 YYREEE come from the germline V gene (reference sequence). V lost 4 bases, J lost 2 bases, and 15 bases lay in between. The CDR3 consists of 16 residues. The CDR3 region has the DNA TGTGCCAGCAGCCCGGGATCCAGACCTAACACCGGGGAGCTGTTTTTT. Protein: CASSPGSRPNTGELFF.

This clone came up a few times. V gene TRBV6-5 combines with J gene TRBJ2-3; 9 bases are shared with TRBD1. Germline-derived CDR1 and CDR2 are MNHEY and SVGAGI. The CDR3 runs to 13 residues. V shed 6 bases and J 4 bases; nucleotides not matched to a gene: 2. As DNA, the CDR3 is TGTGCCAGCAGGGGACAGGGTTCAGATACGCAGTATTTT. Protein: CASRGQGSDTQYF.

The V call is TRBV4-3, the J call TRBJ2-1; 7 bases match TRBD1. With 6 bases clipped from V and 6 bases from J, the junction kept 11 bases outside the gene matches. This CDR3 has 15 amino acids. CDR1 and CDR2 (germline): LGHNA, YSLEER. The CDR3 coding sequence is TGCGCCAGCAGTAGTAGTACAGGGGAAAGCAATGAGCAGTTCTTC. Translation: CASSSSTGESNEQFF.

This sequence joins TRBV18 and TRBJ2-7; 8 bases map to TRBD1. Germline V gives CDR1 KGHSH, CDR2 LQKENI. The CDR3 spans 14 residues. Trimming at V came to 5 bases and at J to 1 base, leaving 4 bases not matched to a gene. This CDR3 reads CASSSGDRSYEQYF. The CDR3 DNA sequence: TGTGCCAGCTCATCTGGGGACAGGTCCTACGAGCAGTACTTC.

The V call is TRBV27, the J call TRBJ1-4; the D is unclear. Trimming took 6 bases from V and 0 from J, leaving 14 bases between them. The CDR3 totals 16 residues. The V gene's germline CDR1 is MNHEY and CDR2 SMNVEV (reference sequence). DNA for the CDR3: TGTGCCAGCAGCTTGGTATGGGGAGCAACTAATGAAAAACTGTTTTTT. Translation: CASSLVWGATNEKLFF.

The CDR3 spells CASSQVPDRGQNEQFF. The DNA of the CDR3 is TGCGCCAGCAGCCAAGTTCCGGACAGGGGACAGAATGAGCAGTTCTTC. The genes are TRBV4-1 and TRBJ2-1; 9 bases align to TRBD1. Trimming at V came to 1 base and at J to 7 bases, leaving 8 bases not matched to a gene. Looked up from germline, CDR1 is MGHRA and CDR2 is YSYEKL. This CDR3 region has 16 residues.

This sequence joins TRBV5-1 and TRBJ2-5; 11 nucleotides agree with TRBD1. CDR3 length: 15 amino acids. Looked up from germline, CDR1 is SGHRS and CDR2 is YFSETQ. Germline trimming cut 6 bases from V and 5 bases from J; bases unmatched to any gene: 9. The CDR3 bases are TGCGCCAGCAAGTGGACAGGGGGCCTGGGGGAGACCCAGTACTTC. This gives the protein CASKWTGGLGETQYF.

Remarks on this clone: A read error may produce the germline difference seen at one junction end. The V call is TRBV19, the J call TRBJ1-2; 10 bases are shared with TRBD1. This CDR3 comprises 15 residues. CDR1 and CDR2 (germline): LNHDA, SQIVND (reference sequence). The CDR3 protein is CASRIGGQGYYGYTF. The CDR3 nucleotides read TGTGCCAGTAGGATAGGGGGACAGGGGTACTATGGCTACACCTTC.

The rearrangement joins TRBV30 to TRBJ2-7; the D is unclear. Trimming took off 1 base at V and 0 bases at J, with 4 bases between the two ends. This CDR3 comprises 12 residues. Per germline, CDR1 GTSNPN and CDR2 SVGIG (reference sequence). The CDR3 protein is CAWSELSYEQYF. CDR3 coding DNA: TGTGCCTGGAGTGAGCTCTCCTACGAGCAGTACTTC.

This clone was seen a handful of times. The chain has TRBV4-3 and TRBJ2-5; 8 positions match TRBD1. This CDR3 has 15 amino acids. Germline values: CDR1 LGHNA, CDR2 YSLEER. V gave up 4 bases and J gave up 5 bases; unmatched junction bases: 9. The CDR3 loop is CASSLRTGLGETQYF. The CDR3 region has the DNA TGCGCCAGCAGCCTCCGGACAGGGCTGGGCGAGACCCAGTACTTC.

V is TRBV29-1 and J is TRBJ1-1; D is unresolved. The CDR3 spans 13 residues. Germline V gene data show CDR1 as SQVTM and CDR2 as ANQGSEA. V lost 3 bases, J lost 3 bases, and 11 bases lay in between. CDR3 loop: CSVESFQDTEAFF. In nucleotides, the CDR3 is TGCAGCGTTGAGAGCTTTCAGGACACTGAAGCTTTCTTT. Drawing the rest from reference TRBV29-1 and TRBJ1-1, the complete variable domain is SAVISQKPSRDICQRGTSLTIQCQVDSQVTMMFWYRQQPGQSLTLIATANQGSEATYESGFVIDKFPISRPNLTFSTLTVSNMSPEDSSIYLCSVESFQDTEAFFGQGTRLTVV.

V is TRBV6-4 and J is TRBJ2-6; 7 bases match TRBD2. The CDR3 has 15 amino acids. The V segment lost 2 bases and the J segment 2 bases; nucleotides outside the gene matches: 0. Germline V CDR1 and CDR2: MRHNA, SNTAGT. The CDR3 protein is CASSDAGAGANVLTF. CDR3 bases: TGTGCCAGCAGTGACGCGGGGGCTGGGGCCAACGTCCTGACTTTC.

The chain combines TRBV18 with TRBJ1-1; D may be TRBD1 (6 bases). Germline loops: CDR1 KGHSH, CDR2 LQKENI. The CDR3 is 13 residues long. V was trimmed by 3 bases and J by 5 bases, leaving 10 bases between them. This CDR3 reads CASSPGARTEAFF. The CDR3 coding sequence is TGTGCCAGCTCACCGGGGGCGCGAACTGAAGCTTTCTTT. The complete variable domain, with remaining parts taken from reference TRBV18 and TRBJ1-1, reads NAGVMQNPRHLVRRRGQEARLRCSPMKGHSHVYWYRQLPEEGLKFMVYLQKENIIDESGMPKERFSAEFPKEGPSILRIQQVVRGDSAAYFCASSPGARTEAFFGQGTRLTVV.

The chain uses TRBV19 and TRBJ1-5; D call uncertain. Between the trimmed V and J ends, which lost 5 bases and 4 bases, there was a span of 6 bases. The CDR3 covers 12 residues. The germline gives CDR1 LNHDA, CDR2 SQIVND (reference sequence). The CDR3 nucleotides read TGTGCCAGTAGTTCCAGGAATCAGCCCCAGCATTTT. This encodes CASSSRNQPQHF.